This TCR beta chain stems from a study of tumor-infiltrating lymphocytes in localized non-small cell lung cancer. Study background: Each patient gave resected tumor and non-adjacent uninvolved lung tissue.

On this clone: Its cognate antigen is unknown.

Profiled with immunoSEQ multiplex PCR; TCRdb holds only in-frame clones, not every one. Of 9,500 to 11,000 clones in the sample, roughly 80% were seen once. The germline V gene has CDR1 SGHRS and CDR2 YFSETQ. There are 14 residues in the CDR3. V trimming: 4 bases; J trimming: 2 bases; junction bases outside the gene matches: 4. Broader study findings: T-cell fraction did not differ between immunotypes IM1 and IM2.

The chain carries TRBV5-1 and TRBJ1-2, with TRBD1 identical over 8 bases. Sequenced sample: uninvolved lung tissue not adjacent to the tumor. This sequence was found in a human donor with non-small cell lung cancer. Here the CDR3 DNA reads TGCGCCAGCAGCGACGGACAGGGAAACTATGGCTACACCTTC. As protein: CASSDGQGNYGYTF.